The source of this T cell receptor (beta chain) is a study of graft-versus-host responses after intestinal transplantation. The study, taken as a whole, reports: Recipient marrow held GvH clones, some first seen in ileum or blood.

With respect to this clone: Its antigen is as yet unknown.

TCRdb's copy holds only in-frame clones and misses some; the assay was immunoSEQ multiplex PCR. The sample contains more than 70,000 clones, roughly 90% of which appear only once. The clonotype comes from a human donor who received an intestinal transplant. The sample here was unstimulated CD4+ T cells sorted from spleen or lymph node cells, taken before intestinal transplant.

CDR3 in amino acids: CASSTQRSGGGGANVLTF. As DNA, the CDR3 is TGTGCCAGCAGCACCCAGCGCTCTGGGGGCGGGGGGGCCAACGTCCTGACTTTC. The rearrangement uses TRBV11-1 and TRBJ2-6; tentatively, D is TRBD1 (6 bases). Germline values: CDR1 SGHAT, CDR2 FQDESV (reference sequence). V lost 5 bases, J lost 4 bases, and 21 bases lay in between. The CDR3 covers 18 residues.